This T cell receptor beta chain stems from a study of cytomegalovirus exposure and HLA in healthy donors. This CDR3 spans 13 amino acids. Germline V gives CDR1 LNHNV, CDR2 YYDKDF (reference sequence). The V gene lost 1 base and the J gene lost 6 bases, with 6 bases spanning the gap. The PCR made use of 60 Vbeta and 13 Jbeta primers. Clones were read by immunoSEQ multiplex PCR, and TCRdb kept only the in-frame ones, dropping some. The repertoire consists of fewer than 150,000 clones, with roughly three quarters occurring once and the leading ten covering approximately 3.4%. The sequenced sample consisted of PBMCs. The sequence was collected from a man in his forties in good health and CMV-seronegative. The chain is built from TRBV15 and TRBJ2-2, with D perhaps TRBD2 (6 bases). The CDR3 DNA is TGTGCCACCAGCAGAGGGGGGGCCGGGGAGCTGTTTTTT. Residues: CATSRGGAGELFF.